The 2 T cell receptor beta chains in this list originate from one sample, sequenced in a study of cytomegalovirus exposure and HLA in healthy donors. Vbeta (60) and Jbeta (13) primers were used in the PCR. Produced via immunoSEQ multiplex PCR; TCRdb's table is partial and in-frame only. There are around 100,000 clones in the sample; around four fifths occur only once, and roughly 4.3% lies in the top ten. The sample consisted of PBMCs. These TCRs come from a woman between 35 and 50 years old in good health and CMV-seropositive.

The chain is built from TRBV2 and TRBJ2-5; tentatively, D is TRBD1 (5 bases). The CDR3 length is 14 residues. Germline V gene lookup returns CDR1 SNHLY and CDR2 FYNNEI. Trimming pared 3 bases from V and 0 bases from J, leaving 8 bases between. In nucleotides, the CDR3 is TGTGCCAGCAGTGAGACAGCAAACCAAGAGACCCAGTACTTC. Translated, it gives CASSETANQETQYF.

The rearrangement joins TRBV27 to TRBJ2-2; 8 bases align to TRBD2. The CDR3 is 18 residues long. Unmatched junction bases numbered 13, after V lost 1 base and J lost 6 bases. Per germline, CDR1 MNHEY and CDR2 SMNVEV (reference sequence). CDR3 in DNA: TGTGCCAGCAGTTTATTAGCACCGGGACTAGATTTCCCCGGGGAGCTGTTTTTT. Residues: CASSLLAPGLDFPGELFF.